This T cell receptor beta chain was observed in a study of blood T cells in healthy people across ages. Findings of the study overall: Higher diversity, along with more naive CD4+ cells, distinguished long-lived donors from aged donors. Age brought a roughly linear fall in TCR beta diversity measured per million T cells. Researchers judged that diversity estimates from one million T cells fell short of true values.

Ranging in age from about 6 to 90, the donors were healthy Caucasian individuals from Russia. A second PCR, run for 7 to 11 cycles, used a sample-barcoded 5' primer plus a J-beta primer mix. Via MiXCR, TCRdb re-called the 5' RACE reads, giving one row per CDR3 protein. The sample has fewer than 900,000 distinct CDR3 sequences; more than 40% are singletons. About this clonotype itself: What it binds is not known.

Trimming shortened V by 7 bases and J by 5 bases, and 14 bases separated the two germline ends. The length of the CDR3 is 14 residues. Germline lookup yields CDR1 MNHEY and CDR2 SVGEGT. The clonotype comes from a woman aged 55-69 years in good health. The sample consisted of blood. The chain carries TRBV6-2 or TRBV6-3 and TRBJ2-2, with D unclear. CDR3 in DNA: TGTGCCAGCATGTTGCAGACCGAAACCGGGGAGCTGTTTTTT. As protein: CASMLQTETGELFF.